The 3 T cell receptor beta chains below were found in one sample sequenced in a study of T-cell memory formation after mild COVID-19. MiXCR, applied by TCRdb to the 5' RACE reads, yields one record per CDR3 protein. Of 200,000 or so distinct CDR3 sequences listed, over 9% are singletons. The sample consisted of PBMCs or a T cell subset sorted from them (not recorded which). These receptors were collected from a man between 18 and 29 years old who had mild COVID-19 (a few samples of this study predate the infection). Cell type and time point are not known.

This clonotype was recorded a few times. The chain joins TRBV6-6 to TRBJ1-4; no clear D. This CDR3 spans 12 amino acids. Trimming took off 6 bases at V and 8 bases at J, with 10 bases between the two ends. Germline V gene data show CDR1 as MNHNY and CDR2 as SVGAGI (reference sequence). DNA for the CDR3: TGTGCCAGCAGAAGGGCCGGGGAAAAACTGTTTTTT. This sequence encodes CASRRAGEKLFF.

This clonotype turned up a few times. The rearrangement uses TRBV28 and TRBJ2-1, with a weak D call TRBD2 (7 bases). V was pared by 7 bases and J by 7 bases, with 20 bases between. Looked up from germline, CDR1 is MDHEN and CDR2 is SYDVKM. This CDR3 comprises 15 residues. Written as DNA, the CDR3 is TGTGCCAGCATCCCCCCTGGGGGGGCCATTAATGAGCAGTTCTTC. Translating it yields CASIPPGGAINEQFF.

This clonotype appeared many times. V usage is TRBV27 and J usage is TRBJ2-1; D is unclear. The germline V gene has CDR1 MNHEY and CDR2 SMNVEV (reference sequence). The CDR3 sequence is 14 residues long. V was pared by 7 bases and J by 9 bases, with 19 bases between. This chain's CDR3 is CASKENAPAREQFF. The CDR3 DNA follows: TGTGCCAGCAAGGAGAATGCCCCCGCTCGTGAGCAGTTCTTC.